This T cell receptor beta chain came from a study of T cells in Graves' hyperthyroidism and ophthalmopathy. General study findings and limits: Most thyroid clonotypes with frequency above 0.001 were detected in blood.

The V and J ends lost 4 bases and 10 bases, in that order; junction bases with no gene match: 8. In germline, CDR1 is MGHRA, CDR2 YSYEKL. This CDR3 is built from 14 residues. On this clonotype itself: Its antigen remains unknown.

Regions amplified from RNA transcripts were the TCR beta CDR3 regions. TCR CDR3 underwent first-round RT-PCR with the HTBI primer set. TCRdb redid the calling of the multiplex PCR reads with MiXCR, one entry per CDR3 protein. The table has 400,000 or so distinct CDR3 sequences, approximately 14% seen once. Input material: blood. The clonotype was recovered from a woman aged 25 to 39 with Graves' ophthalmopathy. The V and J genes are TRBV4-1 and TRBJ2-1; 9 nucleotides align to TRBD1. CDR3 DNA: TGCGCCAGCAGCCGGCGACAGGGGGAGTGGGAGCAGTTCTTC. Its protein product is CASSRRQGEWEQFF.